A selection of T cell receptor beta chains follows, all from one sample in a study of blood T cell repertoires in COVID-19. The protocol was immunoSEQ multiplex PCR, while the TCRdb copy is restricted to in-frame clones and leaves out a portion. This table holds 150,000 or so clones, 87% found once. Sequences were obtained from PBMCs or T cells enriched from blood (not recorded which). Receptor source: a woman between 40 and 55 years old who had been exposed to COVID-19. Both conserved end residues are part of each CDR3. D genes are given only for firm matches. Size is omitted from some rows. Given values are once, few, many or a class for expanded clones.

>TRBV6-2/TRBV6-3|-|-|TRBJ1-1
TGTGCCAGCAGTTACGGGCCCCGGGAGAACACTGAAGCTTTCTTT
CASSYGPRENTEAFF
>TRBV6-5|TRBD1|few|TRBJ1-1
TGTGCCAGCAGTTACGGTGCCGGACAGGGAGCTTTCTTT
CASSYGAGQGAFF
>TRBV19|TRBD1|-|TRBJ2-6
TGTGCCAGTAGTGAGGACAGGGGGAGCTCTGGGGCCAACGTCCTGACTTTC
CASSEDRGSSGANVLTF
>TRBV6-5|-|-|TRBJ2-5
TGTGCCAGCAGTCGCCAGGGGCCCGGGGAGACCCAGTACTTC
CASSRQGPGETQYF
>TRBV28|-|-|TRBJ1-2
TGTGCCAGCAGTCAGGGGCCTTCTAACTATGGCTACACCTTC
CASSQGPSNYGYTF
>TRBV6-2/TRBV6-3|TRBD1|-|TRBJ2-5
TGTGCCAGCAGTTTCCTCCGACAGGGGGAAGAGACCCAGTACTTC
CASSFLRQGEETQYF
>TRBV4-3|-|-|TRBJ2-7
TGCGCCAGCAGCGCAGGTGGGGAGCAGTACTTC
CASSAGGEQYF
>TRBV27|-|few|TRBJ2-7
TGTGCCAAACAGGGGACTTGTTTGGAGCAGTACTTC
CAKQGTCLEQYF
>TRBV27|-|-|TRBJ2-1
TGTGCCAGCAGGCGTACCCAGGGTTACTACAATGAGCAGTTCTTC
CASRRTQGYYNEQFF
>TRBV28|-|-|TRBJ2-1
TGTGCCAGCAGTTTAGCGGATGAGCAGTTCTTC
CASSLADEQFF
>TRBV10-3|TRBD2|once|TRBJ2-1
TGTGCCATCAGTCCCGGGACTAGCGGGATCAATGAGCAGTTCTTC
CAISPGTSGINEQFF
>TRBV2|-|-|TRBJ2-5
TGTGCCAGCATGGGCCGATCCGCAGAGACCCAGTACTTC
CASMGRSAETQYF
>TRBV12-2|-|-|TRBJ2-3
TGTGCAAGTCGCTTAGCGTCCGGGGGGGTATCCTCTGGCACAGATACGCAGTATTTT
CASRLASGGVSSGTDTQYF
>TRBV19|TRBD1|-|TRBJ2-7
TGTGCCAGTAGTATTTTGGGACAGGGGTCCGAGCAGTACTTC
CASSILGQGSEQYF
>TRBV28|-|few|TRBJ1-4
TGTGCCAGCAGTCAGGGATCAACTAATGAAAAACTGTTTTTT
CASSQGSTNEKLFF
>TRBV6-5|-|-|TRBJ1-4
TGTGCCAGCAGCCAAGGGGGAGTTGGTGAAAAACTGTTTTTT
CASSQGGVGEKLFF
>TRBV9|TRBD1|-|TRBJ1-1
TGTGCCAGCAGCCTAAGACAGGGGGACACTGAAGCTTTCTTT
CASSLRQGDTEAFF
>TRBV7-9|-|-|TRBJ2-7
TGTGCCAGCAGCTTAGTGGGTCAGGGGAAGGACGAGCAGTACTTC
CASSLVGQGKDEQYF
>TRBV6-5|-|-|TRBJ2-1
TGTGCCAGCAAGGGAGCTGCTTACAATGAGCAGTTCTTC
CASKGAAYNEQFF
>TRBV6-4|TRBD1|few|TRBJ1-1
TGTGCCAGCAGTGCCGGGACAGGGACTGAAGCTTTCTTT
CASSAGTGTEAFF
>TRBV15|TRBD2|-|TRBJ2-1
TGTGCCACCAGCAGAGTTCTAGCGGGGGGCAATGAGCAGTTCTTC
CATSRVLAGGNEQFF
>TRBV27|-|-|TRBJ2-3
TGTGCCAGCAGCACACTAGGGGGTGGGTATACGCAGTATTTT
CASSTLGGGYTQYF
>TRBV6-6|TRBD1|-|TRBJ1-4
TGTGCCAGCTTACGGGACAGGGATGAAAAACTGTTTTTT
CASLRDRDEKLFF
>TRBV24-1|-|-|TRBJ1-5
TGTGCCACCAGGCTAACACAGGGCGGCAATCAGCCCCAGCATTTT
CATRLTQGGNQPQHF
>TRBV19|-|-|TRBJ2-2
TGTGCCAGTAGTTGGGGAGGTTCCGGGGAGCTGTTTTTT
CASSWGGSGELFF
>TRBV28|TRBD2|once|TRBJ2-7
TGTGCCAGCAGTTTTCGCGGGAGTCGCGAGCAGTACTTC
CASSFRGSREQYF
>TRBV6-2/TRBV6-3|-|-|TRBJ1-5
TGTGCCAGCAGTTACCCTCAGGGGTCCCAGCCCCAGCATTTT
CASSYPQGSQPQHF
>TRBV19|TRBD2|-|TRBJ2-1
TGTGCTAGCGGGGACAATGAGCAGTTCTTC
CASGDNEQFF
>TRBV6-5|TRBD2|-|TRBJ2-1
TGTGCCAGCGAGTCGAGCGGGAGTTGGAATGAGCAGTTCTTC
CASESSGSWNEQFF